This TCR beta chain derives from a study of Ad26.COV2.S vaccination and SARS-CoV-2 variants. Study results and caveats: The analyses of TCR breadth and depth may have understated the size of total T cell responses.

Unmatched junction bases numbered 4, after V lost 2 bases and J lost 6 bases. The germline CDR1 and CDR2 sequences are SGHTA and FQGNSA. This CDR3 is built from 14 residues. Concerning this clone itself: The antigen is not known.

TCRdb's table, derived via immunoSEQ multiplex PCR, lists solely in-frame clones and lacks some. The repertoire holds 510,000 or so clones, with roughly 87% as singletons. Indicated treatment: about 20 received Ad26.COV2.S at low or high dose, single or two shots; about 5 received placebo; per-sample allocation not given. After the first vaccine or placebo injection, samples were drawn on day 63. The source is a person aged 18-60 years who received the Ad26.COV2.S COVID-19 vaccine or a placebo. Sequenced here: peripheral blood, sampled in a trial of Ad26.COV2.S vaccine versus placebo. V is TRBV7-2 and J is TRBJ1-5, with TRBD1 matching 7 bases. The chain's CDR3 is CASSLNRGIQPQHF. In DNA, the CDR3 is TGTGCCAGCAGCTTAAACAGGGGTATTCAGCCCCAGCATTTT.